This is a list of T cell receptor beta chains from one sample in a study of OX40 agonist ivuxolimab in advanced cancers. Method: immunoSEQ multiplex PCR; TCRdb's copy keeps in-frame clones and lacks some. The sample shows 95,000 to 150,000 clones, around 93% of them seen only once. The sequencing here drew on CD4+ or CD8+ T cells sorted from blood, taken in a trial of the OX40 agonist ivuxolimab. The receptor source for this set is an adult with an advanced solid tumor such as melanoma, head and neck, liver or kidney cancer. The CDR3 runs from the conserved cysteine through the conserved F or W.

V gene,J gene,CDR3 protein
TRBV7-8,TRBJ2-7,CASSLGGPATYEQYF
TRBV10-1,TRBJ1-1,CASSSGGANTEAFF
TRBV12-5,TRBJ2-3,CASGLVPGGKTDTQYF
TRBV7-3,TRBJ1-5,CASSSDRGQPQHF
TRBV7-9,TRBJ2-3,CASSLTGPDTQYF
TRBV5-8,TRBJ1-4,CASSLVRATEGKLFF
TRBV19,TRBJ1-5,CASSIGRTGEDSNQPQHF
TRBV19,TRBJ2-3,CASSTGLASTDTQYF
TRBV2,TRBJ2-7,CASRTGGRYEQYF
TRBV7-3,TRBJ2-1,CASSRTESSYNEQFF
TRBV18,TRBJ2-5,CASSDQETQYF
TRBV6-1,TRBJ2-1,CASSGGGAYEQFF
TRBV7-2,TRBJ2-3,CASSFLRRGPGPTDTQYF
TRBV19,TRBJ2-1,CASSISAGVGNEQFF
TRBV19,TRBJ1-2,CASSQTQRNYGYTF
TRBV9,TRBJ1-3,CASSVESFSGNTIYF
TRBV18,TRBJ1-2,CASSFNRDSTTWGYTF
TRBV28,TRBJ1-4,CASRVSNEKLFF
TRBV5-5,TRBJ1-1,CASSHRQGALNTEAFF
TRBV7-4,TRBJ1-5,CASSNPSRAPEGQPQHF
TRBV5-1,TRBJ2-7,CASSPPGTRGYEQYF
TRBV5-1,TRBJ2-1,CASSPGGGLAVYNEQFF
TRBV15,TRBJ2-3,CATSRAWLRAGSADTQYF
TRBV4-1,TRBJ2-3,CASSQDRSGGPLGTDTQYF
TRBV25-1,TRBJ1-5,CASSETGVNQPQHF
TRBV4-2,TRBJ2-5,CASSQGTELETQYF
TRBV28,TRBJ2-2,CASTVSGSGELFF
TRBV7-9,TRBJ2-7,CASSRSGPGRQYF
TRBV19,TRBJ1-5,CASSRGTGNQPQHF
TRBV28,TRBJ1-2,CASSFGDGPNYGYTF
TRBV28,TRBJ1-2,CASSTTGPSGMGYTF
TRBV7-3,TRBJ1-2,CAARRGARDYGYTF
TRBV10-1,TRBJ2-7,CARTPPTSGRAYEQYF
TRBV19,TRBJ1-2,CASSMGAGSYGYTF
TRBV2,TRBJ1-1,CASSQDRVVAFF
TRBV27,TRBJ1-4,CASSLLGRDEKLFF
TRBV6-6,TRBJ1-3,CASSYDPATGNTIYF
TRBV5-1,TRBJ2-1,CASSFILAGSYNEQFF
TRBV10-2,TRBJ2-1,CASSESRGTYNEQFF
TRBV5-1,TRBJ1-6,CASSGDRAENSPLHF
TRBV7-8,TRBJ2-4,CASSSRDYWNIQYF
TRBV25-1,TRBJ2-5,CASSENPTQETQYF
TRBV28,TRBJ2-5,CASSLLGGQETQYF
TRBV9,TRBJ1-2,CASSEGAHGANYGYTF
TRBV5-4,TRBJ2-5,CASSNVGMQETQYF
TRBV27,TRBJ2-5,CASRSQGRRETQYF
TRBV11-3,TRBJ2-2,CASSQGLAGLTGELFF
TRBV7-3,TRBJ2-5,CKGFWATQYF
TRBV15,TRBJ1-4,CATSRGIEKLFF
TRBV9,TRBJ1-4,CASSPRQGTNEKLFF
TRBV19,TRBJ2-2,CASSIGTSGRSTGELFF